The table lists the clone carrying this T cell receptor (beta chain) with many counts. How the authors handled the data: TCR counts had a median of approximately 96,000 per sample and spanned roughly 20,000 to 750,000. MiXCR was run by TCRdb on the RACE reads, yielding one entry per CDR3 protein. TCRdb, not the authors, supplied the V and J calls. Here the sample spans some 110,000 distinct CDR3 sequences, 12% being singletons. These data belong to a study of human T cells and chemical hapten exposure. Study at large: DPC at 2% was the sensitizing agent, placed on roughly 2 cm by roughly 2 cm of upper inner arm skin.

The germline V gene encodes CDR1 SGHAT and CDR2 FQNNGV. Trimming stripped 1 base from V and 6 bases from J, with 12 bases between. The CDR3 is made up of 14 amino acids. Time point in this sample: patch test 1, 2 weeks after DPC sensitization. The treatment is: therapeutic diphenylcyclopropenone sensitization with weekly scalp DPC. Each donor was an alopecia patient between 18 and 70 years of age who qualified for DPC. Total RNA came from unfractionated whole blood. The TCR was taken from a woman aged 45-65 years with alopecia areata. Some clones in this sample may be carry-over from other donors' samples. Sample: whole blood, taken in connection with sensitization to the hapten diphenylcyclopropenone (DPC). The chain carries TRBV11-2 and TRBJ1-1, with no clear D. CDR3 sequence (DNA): TGTGCCAGCAGCTTAGGGGAGAAAGTATCTGAAGCTTTCTTT. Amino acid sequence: CASSLGEKVSEAFF.